A single sample is the source of the 27 T cell receptor beta chains below, sequenced in a study of early T cells in non-severe SARS-CoV-2 infection. TCRdb itself ran the 5' RACE reads through MiXCR, one entry per CDR3 protein. Among 100,000 to 120,000 distinct CDR3 sequences, roughly 12% were seen once, and the ten largest hold 3% to 4.5%. Specimen: whole blood, collected at baseline. The source is an adult who was a healthcare worker with PCR-confirmed SARS-CoV-2 infection or an uninfected control (not recorded which).

This clonotype was picked up many times. This chain uses TRBV6-1 with TRBJ1-4; D might be TRBD1 (6 bases). The CDR3 has 15 residues. V lost 4 bases and J lost 0, with 9 bases in between. Looked up from germline, CDR1 is MNHNS and CDR2 is SASEGT. The CDR3 reads CASSAGQSTNEKLFF. DNA of the CDR3: TGTGCCAGCAGTGCAGGACAGTCAACTAATGAAAAACTGTTTTTT.

The rearrangement uses TRBV5-1 and TRBJ1-6; 9 nucleotides agree with TRBD1. The CDR3 loop spans 15 amino acids. The germline V gene has CDR1 SGHRS and CDR2 YFSETQ. The V and J ends lost 4 bases and 7 bases, in that order; junction bases with no gene match: 6. The CDR3, as DNA: TGCGCCAGCAGCCAGTACGGGACAGGGAATTCACCCCTCCACTTT. Protein: CASSQYGTGNSPLHF.

The chain recombines TRBV7-3 with TRBJ1-6; D gene uncertain. The germline V gene has CDR1 SGHTA and CDR2 FQGTGA. With 6 bases removed from V and 3 bases from J, the gap between germline ends came to 3 bases. The CDR3 covers 12 residues. CDR3 sequence reads: CASSLYNSPLHF. CDR3 nucleotide sequence: TGTGCCAGCAGTCTCTATAATTCACCCCTCCACTTT. Supplemented by reference TRBV7-3 and TRBJ1-6, the full variable domain reads GAGVSQTPSNKVTEKGKYVELRCDPISGHTALYWYRQSLGQGPEFLIYFQGTGAADDSGLPNDRFFAVRPEGSVSTLKIQRTERGDSAVYLCASSLYNSPLHFGNGTRLTVT.

CDR3 bases: TGTGCCAGCGCCAAGGGCCTGGCCTCCTACAATGAGCAGTTCTTC. This encodes CASAKGLASYNEQFF. The gene calls are TRBV4-2 and TRBJ2-1; D not resolved. CDR3 length: 15 amino acids. Per germline, CDR1 LGHNA and CDR2 YNFKEQ. Trimming removed 8 bases at V and 0 bases at J, with 14 bases between.

The gene calls are TRBV6-5 and TRBJ2-1, with 10 bases that match TRBD2. J lost 12 bases, V lost 7 bases, and 27 bases had no gene match. Germline loops: CDR1 MNHEY, CDR2 SVGAGI. This CDR3 comprises 19 residues. CDR3 loop: CASTGAPAGGREFGRVQFF. CDR3 in DNA: TGTGCCAGCACTGGGGCTCCAGCGGGAGGGAGAGAATTTGGACGTGTGCAGTTCTTC.

In this sample, this clonotype turned up many times. The chain links TRBV28 to TRBJ2-7; 12 bases match TRBD1. Germline V lookup: CDR1 MDHEN, CDR2 SYDVKM. The CDR3 runs to 16 residues. Losses at the gene ends were 3 bases for V and 5 bases for J; bases not matched to a gene: 8. The CDR3 sequence: CASSFPTGTGGNEQYF. The CDR3 DNA reads as TGTGCCAGCAGTTTCCCAACCGGGACAGGGGGCAACGAGCAGTACTTC.

This clonotype was picked up many times. V usage is TRBV7-6 and J usage is TRBJ1-6, with TRBD1 identical over 7 bases. V lost 0 bases, J lost 9 bases, and 11 bases stayed unmatched. CDR1 and CDR2 (germline): SGHVS, FNYEAQ. The CDR3 consists of 17 residues. CDR3 sequence reads: CASSLAGLEGASSPLHF. CDR3 bases: TGTGCCAGCAGCTTAGCGGGTTTGGAGGGGGCGAGTTCACCCCTCCACTTT. Full variable domain (rest looked up from reference TRBV7-6 and TRBJ1-6): GAGVSQSPRYKVTKRGQDVALRCDPISGHVSLYWYRQALGQGPEFLTYFNYEAQQDKSGLPNDRFSAERPEGSISTLTIQRTEQRDSAMYRCASSLAGLEGASSPLHFGNGTRLTVT.

CDR3 coding DNA: TGTGCCAGCAGCTTAAGATGGCAGTTAACTGAAGCTTTCTTT. As protein: CASSLRWQLTEAFF. The rearrangement links TRBV7-2 to TRBJ1-1; no clear D gene. Deletions cut 2 bases from V and 5 bases from J, with 12 bases between. Germline values: CDR1 SGHTA, CDR2 FQGNSA. The CDR3 consists of 14 residues.

The V call is TRBV7-2, the J call TRBJ2-3, with TRBD1 as a possible D gene (7 bases). Trimming shortened V by 5 bases and J by 6 bases, and 18 bases separated the two germline ends. The CDR3 is 15 amino acids. CDR1 is SGHTA and CDR2 is FQGNSA in the germline V gene. As DNA, the CDR3 is TGTGCCAGCAGCGCCCGACAGGGACTCCCGGATACGCAGTATTTT. Amino acid sequence: CASSARQGLPDTQYF.

This clonotype was observed a few times. Mismatch with germline at one junction end may stem from a read error. The gene calls are TRBV7-3 and TRBJ2-2; D is unresolved. From germline, CDR1 is SGHTA and CDR2 FQGTGA. The CDR3 spans 13 residues. The CDR3 DNA is TGTGCCAGCAGTTTAAGTTACACCGGGGAGCTGTTTTTT. Translated, it gives CASSLSYTGELFF.

The chain couples TRBV19 to TRBJ2-2, with D perhaps TRBD1 (6 bases). The germline CDR1 and CDR2 sequences are LNHDA and SQIVND (reference sequence). Deletions cut 10 bases from V and 2 bases from J, with 14 bases between. The CDR3 runs to 14 residues. In nucleotides, the CDR3 is TGTGCCATCCCCCGGGACACTAACACCGGGGAGCTGTTTTTT. Its translation: CAIPRDTNTGELFF.

This clonotype was counted a few times. The chain links TRBV12-3 or TRBV12-4 to TRBJ1-3, with D unclear. The V end lost 3 bases, the J end lost 2 bases, and 11 bases lay between the germline ends. There are 15 residues in the CDR3. DNA for the CDR3: TGTGCCAGCAGTTTCAGTTCCAACCCTGGAAACACCATATATTTT. This codes for CASSFSSNPGNTIYF.

This clonotype was counted only a few times. V is TRBV21-1 and J is TRBJ2-5; TRBD1, as called in the table, went unchecked against the DNA. TRBV21-1 has pseudogene status. There are 14 residues in the CDR3. The CDR3 sequence is CASSNRGQEETQYF. The CDR3 nucleotides read TGTGCCAGCAGCAATCGCGGACAGGAAGAGACCCAGTACTTC.

The rearrangement uses TRBV7-9 and TRBJ1-1, with D hard to call. The V end was cut by 1 base, the J end by 5 bases, with 14 bases between. There are 15 residues in the CDR3. Germline assignment: CDR1 SEHNR and CDR2 FQNEAQ (reference sequence). The CDR3 reads CASSLVGLRETEAFF. The CDR3 nucleotides are TGTGCCAGCAGCTTAGTAGGGTTACGAGAGACTGAAGCTTTCTTT.

This clonotype was picked up a small number of times. The chain combines TRBV20-1 with TRBJ2-5; D is perhaps TRBD1 (6 bases). The CDR3 is made up of 14 amino acids. Germline values: CDR1 DFQATT, CDR2 SNEGSKA (reference sequence). Trimming removed 4 bases from V and 0 bases from J, with 12 bases in between. In DNA, the CDR3 is TGCAGTGCTACCGGGACAAATTACCAAGAGACCCAGTACTTC. It yields the protein CSATGTNYQETQYF.

The chain carries TRBV11-2 and TRBJ2-2; D possibly corresponds to TRBD2 (6 bases). Germline CDR1 SGHAT, CDR2 FQNNGV. This CDR3 contains 14 residues. V gave up 5 bases and J gave up 6 bases, with 13 bases separating them. CDR3 loop: CASSADPGAGELFF. Here the CDR3 DNA reads TGTGCCAGCAGCGCGGACCCGGGGGCCGGGGAGCTGTTTTTT.

This clonotype appeared a few times. The chain uses TRBV4-2 and TRBJ1-1; D is unclear. The germline V and J ends were trimmed by 4 bases and 0 bases, with 9 bases remaining between them. The CDR3 consists of 14 residues. CDR1 and CDR2 from the germline V gene are LGHNA and YNFKEQ. CDR3 coding DNA: TGTGCCAGCAGCCCCAGGTTTATGAACACTGAAGCTTTCTTT. Protein sequence: CASSPRFMNTEAFF.

The chain carries TRBV4-1 and TRBJ1-4; no clear D. The length of the CDR3 is 14 residues. V was shortened by 2 bases and J by 7 bases, with 11 bases between the two germline ends. Germline V gene data show CDR1 as MGHRA and CDR2 as YSYEKL. As DNA, the CDR3 is TGCGCCAGCAGCCAAACCACATTAAGTGAAAAACTGTTTTTT. This gives the protein CASSQTTLSEKLFF.

The chain recombines TRBV29-1 with TRBJ2-5, with D possibly matching TRBD2 (5 bases). This CDR3 is 11 amino acids long. Germline V lookup: CDR1 SQVTM, CDR2 ANQGSEA. CDR3 sequence (DNA): TGCGGGATGAGGGTGCTGGAGACCCAGTACTTC. It translates to CGMRVLETQYF.

This chain links TRBV5-1 with TRBJ1-1; D is ambiguous. Germline V gene lookup returns CDR1 SGHRS and CDR2 YFSETQ. The CDR3 totals 13 residues. Trimming pared 2 bases from V and 4 bases from J, leaving 9 bases between. CDR3 DNA: TGCGCCAGCAGCTTCGGGGAGATCACTGAAGCTTTCTTT. It yields the protein CASSFGEITEAFF.

This clonotype came up a few times. The J gene is TRBJ1-5, the V gene TRBV28; D unresolved. Germline CDR1 is MDHEN and CDR2 is SYDVKM. V was cut by 4 bases and J by 6 bases, with 1 base left in between. The CDR3 totals 10 residues. DNA of the CDR3: TGTGCCAGCAGTTCTCAGCCCCAGCATTTT. It translates to CASSSQPQHF.

This clonotype has at least ten counts. The rearrangement uses TRBV6-1 and TRBJ1-2; a weak D match, TRBD1 (5 bases). Trimming pared 0 bases from V and 4 bases from J, leaving 9 bases between. The CDR3 spans 14 residues. Per the germline V gene, CDR1 is MNHNS and CDR2 is SASEGT. The DNA for the CDR3 is TGTGCCAGCAGTGAAGCGCGAGGGGTCTATGGCTACACCTTC. Translating gives CASSEARGVYGYTF.

The V gene is TRBV3-1, the J gene TRBJ2-6, with D unresolved. The germline CDR1 and CDR2 sequences are LGHDT and YNNKEL (reference sequence). There are 14 residues in the CDR3. V lost 10 bases and J 0 bases, leaving 10 bases between the germline ends. The DNA of the CDR3 is TGTGCCACCCAAGGACCCTCTGGGGCCAACGTCCTGACTTTC. Translating it yields CATQGPSGANVLTF.

The chain employs TRBV4-1 and TRBJ1-6, with 9 bases lining up with TRBD1. V lost 1 base to trimming and J lost 1 base; unmatched junction nucleotides: 8. This CDR3 has 19 residues. Germline V gene lookup returns CDR1 MGHRA and CDR2 YSYEKL. CDR3 sequence: CASSQGGTGSFSYNSPLHF. DNA of the CDR3: TGCGCCAGCAGCCAAGGGGGGACAGGGAGTTTTTCCTATAATTCACCCCTCCACTTT.

Ten or more counts support this clonotype. The chain recombines TRBV7-9 with TRBJ2-7; D call uncertain. Germline CDR1 reads SEHNR; CDR2 reads FQNEAQ (reference sequence). V was shortened by 3 bases and J by 4 bases, with 16 bases between the two germline ends. CDR3 length equals 15 residues. CDR3 DNA: TGTGCCAGCAGCTTTGGGGTCTACCCCAGATACGAGCAGTACTTC. This codes for CASSFGVYPRYEQYF. Based on the CDR3 plus reference TRBV7-9 and TRBJ2-7, the full variable domain is DTGVSQNPRHKITKRGQNVTFRCDPISEHNRLYWYRQTLGQGPEFLTYFQNEAQLEKSRLLSDRFSAERPKGSFSTLEIQRTEQGDSAMYLCASSFGVYPRYEQYFGPGTRLTVT.

The chain combines TRBV30 with TRBJ2-3; 12 bases align to TRBD1. This CDR3 has 15 amino acids. The ends lost 0 bases at V and 7 bases at J; junction bases unmatched: 5. Germline CDR1 reads GTSNPN; CDR2 reads SVGIG (reference sequence). For the CDR3, the DNA is TGTGCCTGGAGTGTAATGGGACAGGGGGCTAATACGCAGTATTTT. It specifies CAWSVMGQGANTQYF.

At least ten counts were recorded for this clonotype. The chain is built from TRBV29-1 and TRBJ1-1, with 7 bases identical to TRBD1. Germline loops: CDR1 SQVTM, CDR2 ANQGSEA. V was pared by 4 bases and J by 3 bases, with 2 bases of the junction left unmatched. This CDR3 is built from 12 residues. As DNA, the CDR3 is TGCAGCGTTGGACAGGGTTACACTGAAGCTTTCTTT. Its translation: CSVGQGYTEAFF.